Listed here are 18 T cell receptor beta chains from one sample, sequenced in a study of T cells after yellow fever vaccination. TCRdb ran MiXCR on the 5' RACE reads and lists one entry per CDR3 protein. The table has approximately 600,000 distinct CDR3 sequences, over 9% seen once. The source was PBMCs, collected on the day of the yellow fever booster vaccination. These receptor sequences come from a young man who received the YFV17D yellow fever vaccine.

This clonotype appeared a few times. The gene calls are TRBV11-3 and TRBJ2-2; no clear D gene. Germline CDR1 reads SGHNT; CDR2 reads YENEEA. Deletions cut 5 bases from V and 7 bases from J, with 23 bases between. This CDR3 has 17 amino acids. This CDR3 is CASSHRLFAEDSGELFF. Written as DNA, the CDR3 is TGTGCCAGCAGCCATCGCCTTTTTGCGGAAGATAGCGGGGAGCTGTTTTTT.

Only a few counts were recorded for this clonotype. This chain connects TRBV5-1 to TRBJ1-3, with D perhaps TRBD1 (5 bases). Trimming pared 4 bases from V and 0 bases from J, leaving 17 bases between. This CDR3 contains 17 residues. CDR1 SGHRS and CDR2 YFSETQ come from the germline V gene. CDR3 nucleotides: TGCGCCAGCAGCACGGGGGGAGTATTCGTCTCTGGAAACACCATATATTTT. Translating gives CASSTGGVFVSGNTIYF.

The V gene is TRBV29-1, the J gene TRBJ2-3, with D unclear. Trimming removed 4 bases at V and 0 bases at J, with 11 bases between. The CDR3 sequence is 14 residues long. Germline V gene sequence: CDR1 SQVTM, CDR2 ANQGSEA. The CDR3 bases are TGCAGCGTTGTTTTCCAGATGAGCACAGATACGCAGTATTTT. This sequence encodes CSVVFQMSTDTQYF.

This clonotype was seen a handful of times. The chain links TRBV12-3 or TRBV12-4 to TRBJ1-5; maybe TRBD1 (5 bases). The CDR3 has 15 amino acids. The V gene lost 6 bases and the J gene lost 3 bases, with 15 bases spanning the gap. The CDR3 protein is CASSSLLTANQPQHF. The CDR3 nucleotides are TGTGCCAGCAGCTCTCTCTTGACAGCCAATCAGCCCCAGCATTTT.

CDR3 nucleotides: TGTGCCAGCAGGAAGGGGGCCACCTACAATGAGCAGTTCTTC. This codes for CASRKGATYNEQFF. The J gene is TRBJ2-1, the V gene TRBV28; 7 positions agree with TRBD1. Trimming took 6 bases from V and 2 from J; bases not matched to a gene: 4. CDR1 and CDR2 (germline): MDHEN, SYDVKM. CDR3 size: 14 residues.

V and J are TRBV5-5 and TRBJ1-1; D is unclear. V dropped 0 bases and J dropped 1 base, with 7 bases sitting between them. The CDR3 is 14 residues long. Germline V gene sequence: CDR1 SGHKS, CDR2 YYEKEE (reference sequence). CDR3 nucleotides: TGTGCCAGCAGCTTGGAACCGGAGAACACTGAAGCTTTCTTT. Its protein is CASSLEPENTEAFF.

V usage is TRBV3-1 and J usage is TRBJ1-6; perhaps TRBD1 as D (5 bases). V lost 10 bases to trimming and J lost 16 bases, with 23 bases between them. This CDR3 has 13 residues. Germline CDR1 reads LGHDT; CDR2 reads YNNKEL (reference sequence). In DNA form, the CDR3 reads TGTGCCACCTGCAAAGAGGGGTATTCGACACTCCACTTT. As protein: CATCKEGYSTLHF.

This clonotype was seen only a few times. This sequence joins TRBV10-2 and TRBJ2-1, with 16 bases fitting TRBD2. The CDR3 totals 17 residues. V dropped 6 bases and J dropped 9; count of bases not matched to a gene: 11. The germline CDR1 and CDR2 sequences are WSHSY and SAAADI. The CDR3 loop is CASRGTSGRAQGVEQFF. The DNA for the CDR3 is TGCGCCAGCAGGGGGACTAGCGGGAGGGCCCAGGGTGTTGAGCAGTTCTTC.

The rearrangement joins TRBV28 to TRBJ1-5; 10 bases agree with TRBD1. This CDR3 has 15 amino acids. CDR1 and CDR2 (germline): MDHEN, SYDVKM. V dropped 4 bases and J dropped 6; count of bases not matched to a gene: 6. The CDR3 nucleotides are TGTGCCAGCAGTTGGGGGACAGGGGTTGGTCAGCCCCAGCATTTT. Translating gives CASSWGTGVGQPQHF. Based on the CDR3 plus reference TRBV28 and TRBJ1-5, the full variable domain is DVKVTQSSRYLVKRTGEKVFLECVQDMDHENMFWYRQDPGLGLRLIYFSYDVKMKEKGDIPEGYSVSREKKERFSLILESASTNQTSMYLCASSWGTGVGQPQHFGDGTRLSIL.

The rearrangement joins TRBV11-2 to TRBJ2-5; 7 bases agree with TRBD2. V lost 6 bases, J lost 5 bases, and 9 bases stayed unmatched. CDR3 length: 14 residues. The germline gives CDR1 SGHAT, CDR2 FQNNGV. CDR3 coding DNA: TGTGCCAGCAGTTGGGTGGGCGGGAGTGAGACCCAGTACTTC. Translated, it gives CASSWVGGSETQYF.

This clonotype came up a few times. The rearrangement joins TRBV20-1 to TRBJ2-1; 8 nucleotides agree with TRBD2. J gave up 7 bases and V 1 base, and 6 bases lay outside the gene matches. From germline, CDR1 is DFQATT and CDR2 SNEGSKA (reference sequence). The CDR3 consists of 14 residues. CDR3 nucleotide sequence: TGCAGTGCTAGAGTTAGCGGGAATATGAATGAGCAGTTCTTC. Its protein is CSARVSGNMNEQFF.

Only a few counts were recorded for this clonotype. The chain combines TRBV4-3 with TRBJ2-2; possibly TRBD1 for D (5 bases). The V end was cut by 5 bases, the J end by 4 bases, with 14 bases between. Germline V gene lookup returns CDR1 LGHNA and CDR2 YSLEER. The CDR3 is made up of 15 amino acids. The CDR3 region has the DNA TGCGCCAGCAGCAAAGTAGACAGACTCACCGGGGAGCTGTTTTTT. Protein: CASSKVDRLTGELFF.

This clonotype came up a few times. The chain is built from TRBV3-1 and TRBJ2-7; D is uncertain. From germline, CDR1 is LGHDT and CDR2 YNNKEL (reference sequence). The CDR3 runs to 13 residues. Trimming left V 1 base short and J 0 bases short, with 4 bases between. The CDR3 nucleotides are TGTGCCAGCAGCCAAGCTCCCTCCTACGAGCAGTACTTC. The encoded protein is CASSQAPSYEQYF.

The J gene is TRBJ2-7, the V gene TRBV7-9; D is undetermined. The V gene's germline CDR1 is SEHNR and CDR2 FQNEAQ (reference sequence). The CDR3 has 17 amino acids. Trimming shortened V by 5 bases and J by 0 bases, and 20 bases separated the two germline ends. CDR3 DNA: TGTGCCAGCAGCCACCCACGGACCTTCCCCTACTCCTACGAGCAGTACTTC. This encodes CASSHPRTFPYSYEQYF.

The genes are TRBV5-1 and TRBJ2-2; 13 nucleotides align to TRBD2. The CDR3 is 18 residues long. V dropped 0 bases and J dropped 4; count of bases not matched to a gene: 6. Germline V lookup: CDR1 SGHRS, CDR2 YFSETQ. As DNA, the CDR3 is TGCGCCAGCAGCTTGGGAGGGACTAGCGGGGCCGGCACCGGGGAGCTGTTTTTT. Protein sequence: CASSLGGTSGAGTGELFF.

The rearrangement links TRBV7-9 to TRBJ2-2; unclear D gene. Germline CDR1 and CDR2: SEHNR and FQNEAQ (reference sequence). Trimming shortened V by 5 bases and J by 7 bases, and 8 bases separated the two germline ends. CDR3 length: 12 residues. The chain's CDR3 is CASSPVGGELFF. The CDR3 DNA sequence: TGTGCCAGCAGCCCTGTCGGCGGGGAGCTGTTTTTT.

This clonotype was counted between two and nine times. The genes are TRBV5-1 and TRBJ2-5; D unresolved. The CDR3 has 14 amino acids. Trimming pared 4 bases from V and 1 base from J, leaving 11 bases between. Germline-derived CDR1 and CDR2 are SGHRS and YFSETQ. CDR3 in amino acids: CASSLLEPQETQYF. The DNA of the CDR3 is TGCGCCAGCAGCCTTCTGGAACCCCAAGAGACCCAGTACTTC.

The chain employs TRBV28 and TRBJ2-2; 9 bases align to TRBD2. The CDR3 length is 16 residues. Germline V gene sequence: CDR1 MDHEN, CDR2 SYDVKM. The V and J ends lost 6 bases and 3 bases, in that order; junction bases with no gene match: 8. The CDR3, as DNA: TGTGCCAGCAGGTTTAGCGGGAGTCAGGACACCGGGGAGCTGTTTTTT. Translating gives CASRFSGSQDTGELFF.